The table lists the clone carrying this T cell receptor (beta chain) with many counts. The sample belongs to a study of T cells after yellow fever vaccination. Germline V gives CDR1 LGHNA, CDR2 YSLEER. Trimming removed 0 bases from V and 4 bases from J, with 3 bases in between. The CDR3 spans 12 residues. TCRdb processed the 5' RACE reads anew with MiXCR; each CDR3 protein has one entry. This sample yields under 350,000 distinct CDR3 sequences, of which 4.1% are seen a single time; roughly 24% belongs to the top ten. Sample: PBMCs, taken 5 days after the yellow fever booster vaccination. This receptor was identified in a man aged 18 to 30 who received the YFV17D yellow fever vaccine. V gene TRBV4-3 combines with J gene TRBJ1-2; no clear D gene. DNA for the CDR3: TGCGCCAGCAGCCAAGATACCTATGGCTACACCTTC. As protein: CASSQDTYGYTF.